Below, 4 T cell receptor beta chains from the same sample are listed, as sequenced in a study of cytomegalovirus exposure and HLA in healthy donors. 60 Vbeta and 13 Jbeta primers were used in PCR. Produced via immunoSEQ multiplex PCR; TCRdb's table is partial and in-frame only. The table has 150,000 to 180,000 clones, under 80% seen once; the top ten hold 2.1%. Specimen: PBMCs. The receptors shown here come from a young man in good health and CMV-seronegative.

CDR3 DNA sequence: TGCGCCAGCAGCCGGGACAGGGTAATGAATGAGCAGTTCTTC. It yields the protein CASSRDRVMNEQFF. The chain is built from TRBV5-1 and TRBJ2-1; 9 nucleotides agree with TRBD1. Germline assignment: CDR1 SGHRS and CDR2 YFSETQ. Germline trimming cut 4 bases from V and 7 bases from J; bases unmatched to any gene: 6. The CDR3 sequence is 14 residues long.

The chain combines TRBV28 with TRBJ1-1; 7 nucleotides match TRBD1. CDR1 is MDHEN and CDR2 is SYDVKM in the germline V gene. The CDR3 spans 13 residues. The V and J ends lost 6 bases and 2 bases, in that order; junction bases with no gene match: 3. The CDR3 coding sequence is TGTGCCAGCAGCGGGGACAGTAACACTGAAGCTTTCTTT. This codes for CASSGDSNTEAFF.

The genes are TRBV2 and TRBJ2-3, with D perhaps TRBD1 (6 bases). CDR1 is SNHLY and CDR2 is FYNNEI in the germline V gene. The germline V and J ends were trimmed by 3 bases and 5 bases, with 12 bases remaining between them. The CDR3 contains 14 residues. The CDR3 coding sequence is TGTGCCAGCAGTGACCAAAGGGGGAAAGATACGCAGTATTTT. This translates into CASSDQRGKDTQYF.

V usage is TRBV10-3 and J usage is TRBJ2-7; possibly TRBD1 for D (6 bases). V dropped 6 bases and J dropped 2 bases, with 14 bases sitting between them. Germline V gene lookup returns CDR1 ENHRY and CDR2 SYGVKD. The CDR3 sequence is 14 residues long. The chain's CDR3 is CAISEPTGTYEQYF. DNA of the CDR3: TGTGCCATCAGCGAGCCCACAGGGACCTACGAGCAGTACTTC.